A selection of T cell receptor beta chains follows, all from one sample in a study of cytomegalovirus exposure and HLA in healthy donors. Assay used: immunoSEQ multiplex PCR; TCRdb lists only in-frame clones, some missing. The data contain 120,000 or so clones, 75% to 85% of them singletons. What was sequenced was PBMCs. Receptor source: a man younger than 45 in good health and CMV-seropositive. The CDR3 runs from the conserved cysteine through the conserved F or W. D genes are given only for firm matches. Rows give clone size only sometimes, using once, few, many, or a class for an expanded clone.

TGTGCCAGCAGCTCCACCGGGACTAGCGTCTACGAGCAGTACTTC CASSSTGTSVYEQYF TRBD2 TRBJ2-7 TRBV13 NA
TGTGCCAGCAGCCACCTGAACCCCGGGACTAGCGGCTACAATGAGCAGTTCTTC CASSHLNPGTSGYNEQFF TRBD2 TRBJ2-1 TRBV7-3 NA
TGTGCCAGCAGTTCCCCCAGGGGGACAGGGGATAATTCACCCCTCCACTTT CASSSPRGTGDNSPLHF TRBD1 TRBJ1-6 TRBV5-8 NA
TGTGCCAGCAGTGGTAGGGGCGCAGTCTACGAGCAGTACTTC CASSGRGAVYEQYF NA TRBJ2-7 TRBV27 NA
TGCAGCGTTTTTTTAAGCGGGGGGTCCCTTGTTTCCGAGCAGTACTTC CSVFLSGGSLVSEQYF TRBD2 TRBJ2-7 TRBV29-1 NA
TGTGCCAGTAGTCGTAGGGCGGGGCCGGAATATAGCAATCAGCCCCAGCATTTT CASSRRAGPEYSNQPQHF NA TRBJ1-5 TRBV19 NA
TGCAGCGTTGTTTCCCCAGTAAACTATGGCTACACCTTC CSVVSPVNYGYTF NA TRBJ1-2 TRBV29-1 NA
TGTGCCAGCAGTGTCGCAAGGGGGGACAGGGGGCCCGCCGGGGAGCTGTTTTTT CASSVARGDRGPAGELFF TRBD1 TRBJ2-2 TRBV25-1 NA
TGTGCCTGCTGGGGCAGGTCGGTGGACACCATATATTTT CACWGRSVDTIYF NA TRBJ1-3 TRBV30 NA
TGTGCCAGCAGTGAAGAGGGACAGCTCTACGAGCAGTACTTC CASSEEGQLYEQYF TRBD1 TRBJ2-7 TRBV6-1 NA
TGCGCCAGCAGCGCTAACAGGGCTAGCGGGGGGCCGTTGGAGACCCAGTACTTC CASSANRASGGPLETQYF TRBD2 TRBJ2-5 TRBV5-1 NA
TGTGCCAGCAGCCAGGGCGTCTATGGCTACACCTTC CASSQGVYGYTF NA TRBJ1-2 TRBV14 NA
TGTGCCAGCAGTTTGAAGGGGCAGCCCCAGCATTTT CASSLKGQPQHF NA TRBJ1-5 TRBV27 once
TGTGCCAGCAGCACAGCGGCGAGCACAGATACGCAGTATTTT CASSTAASTDTQYF NA TRBJ2-3 TRBV7-2 NA
TGTGCCAGCAGCCCAGTAGGGGGCTACACTGAAGCTTTCTTT CASSPVGGYTEAFF TRBD1 TRBJ1-1 TRBV14 NA
TGTGCCAGCAGTGAAGAAAACAGGTCTGAAGCTTTCTTT CASSEENRSEAFF NA TRBJ1-1 TRBV6-1 few
TGTGCCAGCAGCCCTTTAGCGGGGGGGTTTAACAATGAGCAGTTCTTC CASSPLAGGFNNEQFF TRBD2 TRBJ2-1 TRBV5-6 NA
TGTGCCATCAGTGAGCCGGGAGGGGACACTGAAGCTTTCTTT CAISEPGGDTEAFF NA TRBJ1-1 TRBV10-3 NA
TGTGCCAGCAGTTCTCCCTTGAGTTCACCCCTCCACTTT CASSSPLSSPLHF NA TRBJ1-6 TRBV28 NA
TGTGCCAGCAGAACCTCCCCGTCGGGGGAGGACACTGAAGCTTTCTTT CASRTSPSGEDTEAFF NA TRBJ1-1 TRBV27 few